This TCR beta chain was retrieved from a study of long-term antiretroviral therapy in people with HIV. V was trimmed by 2 bases and J by 7 bases, leaving 12 bases between them. Germline loops: CDR1 MDHEN, CDR2 SYDVKM. This CDR3 contains 14 residues. At survey level, the immunoSEQ assay was run in its v3.0 version. Here immunoSEQ multiplex PCR was the method, and the copy in TCRdb shows in-frame clones only, minus some. Of some 11,000 clones in the sample, 65% to 85% were seen once. The sample in question was unsorted PBMCs, obtained 3.4 years after starting antiretroviral therapy. V gene TRBV28 combines with J gene TRBJ1-3; the D gene is possibly TRBD1 (6 bases). This TCR derives from a man aged 35 to 55 with HIV. CDR3 protein: CASSLGQGSNTIYF. Written as DNA, the CDR3 is TGTGCCAGCAGTTTAGGTCAGGGGAGTAACACCATATATTTT. The whole variable domain, remainder taken from reference TRBV28 and TRBJ1-3, is DVKVTQSSRYLVKRTGEKVFLECVQDMDHENMFWYRQDPGLGLRLIYFSYDVKMKEKGDIPEGYSVSREKKERFSLILESASTNQTSMYLCASSLGQGSNTIYFGEGSWLTVV.